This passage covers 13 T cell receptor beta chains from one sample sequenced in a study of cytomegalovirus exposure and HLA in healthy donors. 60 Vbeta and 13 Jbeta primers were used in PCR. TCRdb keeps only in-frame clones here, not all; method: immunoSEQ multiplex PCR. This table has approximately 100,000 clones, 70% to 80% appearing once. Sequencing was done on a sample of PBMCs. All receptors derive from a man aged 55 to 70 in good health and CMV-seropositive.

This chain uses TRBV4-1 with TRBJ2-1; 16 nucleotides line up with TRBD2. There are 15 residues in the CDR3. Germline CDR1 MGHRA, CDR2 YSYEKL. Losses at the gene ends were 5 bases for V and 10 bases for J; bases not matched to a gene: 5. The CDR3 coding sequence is TGCGCCAGCAGCGCCGGGACTAGCGGGGGGGCCGAGCAGTTCTTC. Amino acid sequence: CASSAGTSGGAEQFF.

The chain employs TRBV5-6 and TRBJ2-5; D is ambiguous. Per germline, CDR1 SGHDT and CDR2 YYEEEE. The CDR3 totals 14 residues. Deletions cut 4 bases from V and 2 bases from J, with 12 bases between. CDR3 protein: CASSGRHVQETQYF. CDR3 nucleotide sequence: TGTGCCAGCAGCGGTCGACACGTTCAAGAGACCCAGTACTTC.

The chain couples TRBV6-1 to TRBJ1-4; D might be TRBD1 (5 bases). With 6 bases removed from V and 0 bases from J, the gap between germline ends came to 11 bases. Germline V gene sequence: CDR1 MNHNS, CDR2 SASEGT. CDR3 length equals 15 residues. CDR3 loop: CASRGGIATNEKLFF. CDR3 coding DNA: TGTGCCAGCAGGGGGGGGATTGCAACTAATGAAAAACTGTTTTTT.

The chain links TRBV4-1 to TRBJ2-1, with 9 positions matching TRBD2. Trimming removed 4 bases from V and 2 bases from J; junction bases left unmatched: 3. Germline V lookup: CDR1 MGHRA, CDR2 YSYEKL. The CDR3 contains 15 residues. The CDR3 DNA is TGCGCCAGCAGCCTGGAGCGGGGGGCCTACAATGAGCAGTTCTTC. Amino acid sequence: CASSLERGAYNEQFF.

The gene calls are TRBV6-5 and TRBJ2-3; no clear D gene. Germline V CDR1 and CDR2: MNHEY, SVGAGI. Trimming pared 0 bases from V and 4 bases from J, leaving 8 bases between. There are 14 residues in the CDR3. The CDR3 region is CASSYSQSSDTQYF. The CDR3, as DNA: TGTGCCAGCAGTTACTCTCAGTCTTCAGATACGCAGTATTTT.

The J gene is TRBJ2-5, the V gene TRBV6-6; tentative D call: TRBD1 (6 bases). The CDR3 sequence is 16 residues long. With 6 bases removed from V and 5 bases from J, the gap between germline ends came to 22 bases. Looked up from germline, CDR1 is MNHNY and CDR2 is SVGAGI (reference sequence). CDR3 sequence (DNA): TGTGCCAGCAGCCACGCGGCAATTACAGGGTACGAGACCCAGTACTTC. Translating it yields CASSHAAITGYETQYF.

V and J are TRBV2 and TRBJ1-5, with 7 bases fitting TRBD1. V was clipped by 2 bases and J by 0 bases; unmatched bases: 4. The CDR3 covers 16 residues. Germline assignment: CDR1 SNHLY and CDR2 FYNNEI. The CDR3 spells CASSEQGGSSNQPQHF. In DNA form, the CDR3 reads TGTGCCAGCAGTGAACAGGGGGGAAGTAGCAATCAGCCCCAGCATTTT. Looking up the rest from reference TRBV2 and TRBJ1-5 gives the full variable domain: EPEVTQTPSHQVTQMGQEVILRCVPISNHLYFYWYRQILGQKVEFLVSFYNNEISEKSEIFDDQFSVERPDGSNFTLKIRSTKLEDSAMYFCASSEQGGSSNQPQHFGDGTRLSIL.

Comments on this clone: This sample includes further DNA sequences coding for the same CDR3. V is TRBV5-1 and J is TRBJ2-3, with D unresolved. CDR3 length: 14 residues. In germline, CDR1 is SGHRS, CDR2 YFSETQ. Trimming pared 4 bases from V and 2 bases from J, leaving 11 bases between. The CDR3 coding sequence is TGCGCCAGCAGCCCTGGCCAGGCCACAGATACGCAGTATTTT. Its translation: CASSPGQATDTQYF.

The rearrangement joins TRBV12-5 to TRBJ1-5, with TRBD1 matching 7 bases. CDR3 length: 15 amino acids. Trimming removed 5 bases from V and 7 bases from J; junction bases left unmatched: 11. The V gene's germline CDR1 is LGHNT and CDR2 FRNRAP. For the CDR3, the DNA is TGTGCTAGTGGTGCCGCAGGGGGAGTGTGGCAGCCCCAGCATTTT. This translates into CASGAAGGVWQPQHF.

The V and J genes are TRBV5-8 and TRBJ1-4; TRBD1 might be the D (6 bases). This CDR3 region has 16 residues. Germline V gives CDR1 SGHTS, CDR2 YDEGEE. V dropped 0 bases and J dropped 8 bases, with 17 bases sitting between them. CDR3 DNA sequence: TGTGCCAGCAGCTTGGGACAAGGACAGCTGATCGAAAAACTGTTTTTT. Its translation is CASSLGQGQLIEKLFF.

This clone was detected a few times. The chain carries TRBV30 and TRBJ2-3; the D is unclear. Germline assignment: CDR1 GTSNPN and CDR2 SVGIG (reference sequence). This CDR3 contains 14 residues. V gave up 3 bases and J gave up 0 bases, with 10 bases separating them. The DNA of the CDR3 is TGTGCCTGGAGGAGAGCAACTAGCACAGATACGCAGTATTTT. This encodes CAWRRATSTDTQYF.

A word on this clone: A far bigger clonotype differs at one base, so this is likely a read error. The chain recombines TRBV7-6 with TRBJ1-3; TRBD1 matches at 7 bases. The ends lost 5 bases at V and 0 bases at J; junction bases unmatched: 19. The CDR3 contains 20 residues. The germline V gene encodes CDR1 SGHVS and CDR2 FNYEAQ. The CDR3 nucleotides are TGTGCCAGCAGCCAAGATTGGGGGACAGACTCCCTATTCTCTGGAAACACCATATATTTT. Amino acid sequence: CASSQDWGTDSLFSGNTIYF.

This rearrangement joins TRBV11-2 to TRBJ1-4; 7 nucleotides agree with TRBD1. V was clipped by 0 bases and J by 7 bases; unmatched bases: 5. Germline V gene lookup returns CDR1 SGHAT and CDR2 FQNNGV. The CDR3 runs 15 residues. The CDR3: CASSLDAGGGEKLFF. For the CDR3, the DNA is TGTGCCAGCAGCTTAGATGCAGGGGGAGGTGAAAAACTGTTTTTT.